One and the same sample provided the 2 T cell receptor beta chains below, sequenced in a study of CD8+CD57+ T cells in acquired aplastic anemia. Researchers used genomic DNA as the template to profile TCR beta VDJ and CDR3. TCRdb used MiXCR to reprocess the reads, holding one entry per CDR3 protein. Among approximately 180,000 distinct CDR3 sequences, roughly 65% were seen once, and the ten largest hold more than 40%. By flow cytometry, patients selected for sequencing had shown an expansion of CD8+CD57+ cells. Sequenced material: sorted CD4+, CD8+, or CD8+CD57+ T cells (not recorded which) from PBMCs. Every receptor here comes from a human donor with aplastic anemia.

V and J are TRBV5-1 and TRBJ1-1; D not certain. CDR3 length: 14 residues. The V gene lost 4 bases and the J gene lost 4 bases, with 14 bases spanning the gap. Looked up from germline, CDR1 is SGHRS and CDR2 is YFSETQ. The CDR3 loop is CASSPGGRGTEAFF. The CDR3 coding sequence is TGCGCCAGCAGCCCTGGCGGGCGCGGCACTGAAGCTTTCTTT.

V gene TRBV24-1 combines with J gene TRBJ2-3, with a possible D match to TRBD2 (5 bases). The V gene's germline CDR1 is KGHDR and CDR2 SFDVKD. The V and J ends lost 5 bases and 2 bases respectively, with 13 bases between them. The CDR3 is 15 residues long. CDR3: CATSGSSDITDTQYF. The CDR3 DNA reads TGTGCCACCAGTGGCAGTAGCGACATCACAGATACGCAGTATTTT.